The 5 T cell receptor beta chains presented below share a single source sample, sequenced in a study of T-cell memory formation after mild COVID-19. TCRdb re-called the 5' RACE reads through MiXCR, storing one row per CDR3 protein. Of 280,000 or so distinct CDR3 sequences listed, 8% to 9% are singletons. The sequenced material came from PBMCs or a T cell subset sorted from them (not recorded which). These receptors were collected from a man aged 18 to 35 who had mild COVID-19 (a few samples of this study predate the infection). Cell type and time point are not known.

This clonotype occurred many times. The rearrangement joins TRBV4-2 to TRBJ2-2; either TRBD1 or TRBD2 may fit D (6 bases each). With 1 base removed from V and 2 bases from J, the gap between germline ends came to 14 bases. The germline V gene encodes CDR1 LGHNA and CDR2 YNFKEQ. The CDR3 has 17 amino acids. CDR3 in DNA: TGTGCCAGCAGCCAAGTCGGAGGGGGGCCTAACACCGGGGAGCTGTTTTTT. It yields the protein CASSQVGGGPNTGELFF.

This clonotype is labeled as medium-sized (0.01 to 0.1%). The chain carries TRBV4-1 and TRBJ2-2; 7 bases line up with TRBD1. This CDR3 comprises 17 residues. CDR1 is MGHRA, CDR2 YSYEKL, per germline. The V and J ends lost 3 bases and 0 bases, in that order; junction bases with no gene match: 7. The CDR3 reads CASSQPPGGPNTGELFF. In nucleotides, the CDR3 is TGCGCCAGCAGCCAGCCTCCAGGGGGTCCGAACACCGGGGAGCTGTTTTTT.

This clonotype was detected ten times or more. The genes are TRBV9 and TRBJ2-3; D is ambiguous. The CDR3 runs to 13 residues. Trimming shortened V by 3 bases and J by 3 bases, and 8 bases separated the two germline ends. Germline V CDR1 and CDR2: SGDLS, YYNGEE. The CDR3 sequence: CASSEATTDTQYF. The DNA of the CDR3 is TGTGCCAGCAGCGAAGCGACAACAGATACGCAGTATTTT.

This chain uses TRBV4-3 with TRBJ1-4; D unclear. The CDR3 is made up of 15 amino acids. With 1 base removed from V and 11 bases from J, the gap between germline ends came to 17 bases. Looked up from germline, CDR1 is LGHNA and CDR2 is YSLEER. CDR3 residues: CASSQGVRGLEKLFF. The CDR3 region has the DNA TGCGCCAGCAGCCAAGGAGTCCGTGGGTTGGAGAAACTGTTTTTT.

This clonotype has only a few counts. V and J are TRBV5-1 and TRBJ1-4; perhaps TRBD1 as D (6 bases). The germline V gene has CDR1 SGHRS and CDR2 YFSETQ. Trimming took off 4 bases at V and 5 bases at J, with 15 bases between the two ends. The CDR3 consists of 15 residues. DNA for the CDR3: TGCGCCAGCAGCCAGGACGGGGGCGCAAATGAAAAACTGTTTTTT. As protein: CASSQDGGANEKLFF. Full variable domain (missing parts from reference TRBV5-1 and TRBJ1-4): KAGVTQTPRYLIKTRGQQVTLSCSPISGHRSVSWYQQTPGQGLQFLFEYFSETQRNKGNFPGRFSGRQFSNSRSEMNVSTLELGDSALYLCASSQDGGANEKLFFGSGTQLSVL.